The present T cell receptor beta chain was sequenced within a study of T cell repertoires in cytomegalovirus infection. Background on the study: Indications of both CMV infection and matching HLA type were provided by public TCR beta signatures. Study-level findings and limits: Ex vivo, HLA-C-restricted CMV-specific TCR beta clonotypes prevailed over the rest of the response. CMV carriers having the relevant HLA were flagged by cumulative public TCR beta family frequency.

This clonotype has a count of ten or more. Its specificity is unknown. This CDR3 spans 14 amino acids. V was pared by 5 bases and J by 6 bases, with 6 bases of the junction left unmatched. TCRdb reprocessed the reads via MiXCR and lists one record per CDR3 protein. The sample has fewer than 250,000 distinct CDR3 sequences, about 23% seen once. V gene TRBV12-3 or TRBV12-4 combines with J gene TRBJ1-4, with 7 bases fitting TRBD1. This clonotype was obtained from a human donor in good health (CMV status not recorded). Some clones in this sample may be carry-over from other donors' samples. What was sequenced was CD8+ T cells from PBMCs. Written as DNA, the CDR3 is TGTGCCAGCAGTCCTCGGGACAGCGATGAAAAACTGTTTTTT. Its protein product is CASSPRDSDEKLFF.